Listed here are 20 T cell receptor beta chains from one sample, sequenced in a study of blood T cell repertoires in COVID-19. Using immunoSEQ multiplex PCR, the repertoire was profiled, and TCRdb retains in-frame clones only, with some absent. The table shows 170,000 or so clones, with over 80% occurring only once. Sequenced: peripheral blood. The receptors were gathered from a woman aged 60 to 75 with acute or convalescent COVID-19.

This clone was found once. In nucleotides, the CDR3 is TGTGCCAGCAGCCCAGGGAGGGGCAGCTATGGCTACACCTTC. It translates to CASSPGRGSYGYTF. This chain connects TRBV16 to TRBJ1-2; a possible D gene is TRBD1 (5 bases). The length of the CDR3 is 14 residues. The V gene lost 4 bases and the J gene lost 4 bases, with 13 bases spanning the gap. Germline CDR1 reads KGHSY; CDR2 reads FQNENV.

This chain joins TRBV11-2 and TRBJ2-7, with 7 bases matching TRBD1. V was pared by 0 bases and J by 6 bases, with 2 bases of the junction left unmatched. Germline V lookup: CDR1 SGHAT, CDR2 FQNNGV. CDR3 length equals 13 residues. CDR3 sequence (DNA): TGTGCCAGCAGCTTAGAAGACAGGGTCGAGCAGTACTTC. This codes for CASSLEDRVEQYF.

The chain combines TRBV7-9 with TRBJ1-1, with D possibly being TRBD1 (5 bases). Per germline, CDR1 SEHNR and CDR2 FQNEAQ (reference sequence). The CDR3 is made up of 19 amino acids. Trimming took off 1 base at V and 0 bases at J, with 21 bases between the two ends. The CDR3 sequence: CASSLGLGWGVPMNTEAFF. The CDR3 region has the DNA TGTGCCAGCAGCTTAGGACTTGGATGGGGGGTCCCCATGAACACTGAAGCTTTCTTT.

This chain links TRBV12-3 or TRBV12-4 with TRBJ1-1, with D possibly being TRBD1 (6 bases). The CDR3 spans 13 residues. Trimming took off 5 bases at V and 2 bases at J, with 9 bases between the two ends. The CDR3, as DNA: TGTGCCAGCAGTAAGGGGGTAAACACTGAAGCTTTCTTT. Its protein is CASSKGVNTEAFF.

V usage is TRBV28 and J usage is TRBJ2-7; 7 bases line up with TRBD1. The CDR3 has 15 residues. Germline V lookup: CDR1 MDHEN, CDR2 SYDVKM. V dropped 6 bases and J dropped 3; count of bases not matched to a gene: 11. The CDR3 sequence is CASSLRDRDFYEQYF. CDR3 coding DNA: TGTGCCAGCAGCCTCCGGGACAGAGACTTCTACGAGCAGTACTTC.

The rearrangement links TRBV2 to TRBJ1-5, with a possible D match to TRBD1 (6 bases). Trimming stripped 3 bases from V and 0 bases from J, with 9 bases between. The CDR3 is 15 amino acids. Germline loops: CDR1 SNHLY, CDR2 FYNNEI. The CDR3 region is CASSDRGYSNQPQHF. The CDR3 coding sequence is TGTGCCAGCAGTGACAGGGGTTATAGCAATCAGCCCCAGCATTTT.

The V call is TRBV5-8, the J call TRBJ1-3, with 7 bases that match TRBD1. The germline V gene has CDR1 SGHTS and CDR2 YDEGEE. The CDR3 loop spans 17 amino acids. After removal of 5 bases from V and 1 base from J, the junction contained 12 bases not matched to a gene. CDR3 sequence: CASSLRRDSLSGNTIYF. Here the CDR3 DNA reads TGTGCCAGCAGTTTGAGACGGGACAGTCTATCTGGAAACACCATATATTTT.

CDR3 in amino acids: CASSLGVQGGYGYTF. The CDR3 DNA follows: TGTGCCAGCAGTTTAGGGGTGCAGGGAGGGTATGGCTACACCTTC. This chain joins TRBV28 and TRBJ1-2; D might be TRBD1 (5 bases). V lost 2 bases and J 5 bases, leaving 15 bases between the germline ends. In germline, CDR1 is MDHEN, CDR2 SYDVKM. The CDR3 runs to 15 residues.

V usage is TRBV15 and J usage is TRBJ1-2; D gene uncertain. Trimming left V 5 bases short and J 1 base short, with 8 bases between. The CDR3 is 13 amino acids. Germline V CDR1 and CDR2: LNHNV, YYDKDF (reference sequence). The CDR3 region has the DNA TGTGCCACCAGCCTTCGGTTTAACTATGGCTACACCTTC. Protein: CATSLRFNYGYTF.

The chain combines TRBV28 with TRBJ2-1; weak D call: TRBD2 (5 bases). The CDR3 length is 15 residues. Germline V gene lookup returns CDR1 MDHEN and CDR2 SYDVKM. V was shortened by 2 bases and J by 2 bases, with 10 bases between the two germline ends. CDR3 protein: CASSLPAVTYNEQFF. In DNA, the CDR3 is TGTGCCAGCAGTTTACCAGCGGTTACCTACAATGAGCAGTTCTTC.

The CDR3 sequence: CASSLYVVGTSGGTSTDTQYF. The DNA for the CDR3 is TGTGCCAGCAGCTTATATGTTGTGGGGACTAGCGGGGGGACTAGCACAGATACGCAGTATTTT. The chain uses TRBV7-8 and TRBJ2-3, with 15 bases lining up with TRBD2. This CDR3 has 21 residues. The V gene's germline CDR1 is SGHVS and CDR2 FQNEAQ. J gave up 0 bases and V 2 bases, and 12 bases lay outside the gene matches.

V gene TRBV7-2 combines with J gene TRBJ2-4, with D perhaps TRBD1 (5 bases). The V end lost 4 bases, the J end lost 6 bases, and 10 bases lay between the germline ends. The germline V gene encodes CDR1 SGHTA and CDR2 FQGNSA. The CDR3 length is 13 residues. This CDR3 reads CASSSVQGNIQYF. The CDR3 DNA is TGTGCCAGCAGCTCGGTGCAGGGAAACATTCAGTACTTC. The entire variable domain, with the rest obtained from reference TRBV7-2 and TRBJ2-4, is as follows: GAGVSQSPSNKVTEKGKDVELRCDPISGHTALYWYRQSLGQGLEFLIYFQGNSAPDKSGLPSDRFSAERTGGSVSTLTIQRTQQEDSAVYLCASSSVQGNIQYFGAGTRLSVL.

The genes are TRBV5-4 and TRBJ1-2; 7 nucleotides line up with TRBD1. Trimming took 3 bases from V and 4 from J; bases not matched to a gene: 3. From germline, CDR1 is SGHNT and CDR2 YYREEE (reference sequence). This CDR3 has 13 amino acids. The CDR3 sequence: CASSSTGVYGYTF. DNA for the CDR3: TGTGCCAGCAGCTCCACAGGGGTCTATGGCTACACCTTC.

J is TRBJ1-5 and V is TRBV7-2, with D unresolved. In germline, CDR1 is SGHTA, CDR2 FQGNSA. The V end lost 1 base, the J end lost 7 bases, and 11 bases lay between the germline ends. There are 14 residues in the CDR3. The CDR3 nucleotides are TGTGCCAGCAGCTTAGGGCCGGAGGCGCAGCCCCAGCATTTT. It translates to CASSLGPEAQPQHF. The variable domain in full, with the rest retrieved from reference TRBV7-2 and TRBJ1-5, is GAGVSQSPSNKVTEKGKDVELRCDPISGHTALYWYRQSLGQGLEFLIYFQGNSAPDKSGLPSDRFSAERTGGSVSTLTIQRTQQEDSAVYLCASSLGPEAQPQHFGDGTRLSIL.

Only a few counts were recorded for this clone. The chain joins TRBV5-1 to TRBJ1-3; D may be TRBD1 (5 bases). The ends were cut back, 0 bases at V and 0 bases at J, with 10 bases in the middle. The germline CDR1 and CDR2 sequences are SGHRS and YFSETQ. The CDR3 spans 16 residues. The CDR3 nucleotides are TGCGCCAGCAGCTTGGCCAACGGGGGCTCTGGAAACACCATATATTTT. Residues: CASSLANGGSGNTIYF.

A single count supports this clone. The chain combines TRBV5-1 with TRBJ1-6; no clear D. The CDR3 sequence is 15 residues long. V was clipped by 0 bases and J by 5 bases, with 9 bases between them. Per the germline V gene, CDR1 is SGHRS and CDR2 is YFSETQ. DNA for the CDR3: TGCGCCAGCAGCTTGGTCGCCAGGAATAATTCACCCCTCCACTTT. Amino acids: CASSLVARNNSPLHF.

The CDR3 DNA reads as TGTGCCGCGGGGGGAAATTTGAAAAAACTGTTTTTT. This sequence encodes CAAGGNLKKLFF. The chain recombines TRBV24-1 with TRBJ1-4; D is perhaps TRBD1 (5 bases). Looked up from germline, CDR1 is KGHDR and CDR2 is SFDVKD. V lost 12 bases and J 9 bases, leaving 16 bases between the germline ends. CDR3 size: 12 residues.

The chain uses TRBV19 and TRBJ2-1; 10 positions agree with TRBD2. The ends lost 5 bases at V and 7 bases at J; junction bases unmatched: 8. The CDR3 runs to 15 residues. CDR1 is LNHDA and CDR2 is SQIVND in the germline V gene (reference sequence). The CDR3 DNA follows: TGTGCCAGTAGTTCGTCTAGCGGGGGCAGGAATGAGCAGTTCTTC. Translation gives CASSSSSGGRNEQFF.

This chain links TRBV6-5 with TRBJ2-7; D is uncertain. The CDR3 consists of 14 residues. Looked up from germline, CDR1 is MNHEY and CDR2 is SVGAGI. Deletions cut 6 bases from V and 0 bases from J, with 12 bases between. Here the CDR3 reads CASRPMLHSYEQYF. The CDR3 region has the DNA TGTGCCAGCAGACCTATGCTTCACTCCTACGAGCAGTACTTC.

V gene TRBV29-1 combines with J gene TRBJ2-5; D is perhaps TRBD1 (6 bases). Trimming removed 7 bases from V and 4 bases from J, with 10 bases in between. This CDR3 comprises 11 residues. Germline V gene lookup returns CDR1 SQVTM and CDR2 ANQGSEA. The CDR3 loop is CSAQDRETQYF. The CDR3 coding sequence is TGCAGCGCTCAGGACAGAGAGACCCAGTACTTC.